This TCR beta chain originates from a study of blood T cell repertoires in COVID-19. Turning to the study itself: COVID-19 samples collected from the United States, Italy and Spain covered acute and convalescent phases. PBMCs, B-cell-depleted T cells, or T cells provided the cDNA or gDNA that made up the material.

Per the authors' pipeline: The authors estimated nucleated cell counts from reference gene primer amplification. Data came from immunoSEQ multiplex PCR; TCRdb stores just in-frame clones and leaves some out. V and J calls and clone size are copied from that table; D and trimming were computed from the DNA. The sample consists of fewer than 200,000 clones, approximately 92% of them appearing once. The sequence was collected from a man aged 30-40 years with COVID-19, enrolled during active disease. The source material was peripheral blood.

CDR3 in DNA: TGTGCCAGCGGAAACACACAGGGATGGGGCAATCAGCCCCAGCATTTT. Amino acids: CASGNTQGWGNQPQHF. The chain carries TRBV27 and TRBJ1-5; TRBD1 might be the D (6 bases). The CDR3 length is 16 residues. CDR1 and CDR2 (germline): MNHEY, SMNVEV (reference sequence). V lost 8 bases to trimming and J lost 2 bases, with 19 bases between them.